This TCR beta chain emerged from a study of shared clonotypes between healthy human individuals. Original analysis: Filtering of immunoSEQ junctional sequences could not match full-length read filtering. The method was immunoSEQ multiplex PCR; TCRdb's version includes in-frame clones alone and lacks a portion of them. V and J calls and clone size are those listed in that table; D and trimming were worked out from the DNA. The data show about 510,000 clones, 90% to 96% seen once. Whole-study results and caveats: The authors sampled blood alone, and tissue repertoires likely differ.

The study drew its donors from healthy HIV-negative adults without recent acute infections or vaccinations. A word on this clone: The antigen remains unidentified.

The CDR3 totals 16 residues. Germline lookup yields CDR1 MNHNY and CDR2 SVGAGI (reference sequence). The ends were cut back, 7 bases at V and 2 bases at J, with 17 bases in the middle. The chain joins TRBV6-6 to TRBJ1-4, with no clear D. Sequencing was performed on naive CD4+ T cells sorted from blood. This sample's subset: CD45RA+ positively selected. This receptor was identified in a woman aged 30 to 39 in good health. CDR3 amino acids: CASMKELGLTNEKLFF. The CDR3 DNA follows: TGTGCCAGCATGAAGGAGCTCGGGCTCACTAATGAAAAACTGTTTTTT.